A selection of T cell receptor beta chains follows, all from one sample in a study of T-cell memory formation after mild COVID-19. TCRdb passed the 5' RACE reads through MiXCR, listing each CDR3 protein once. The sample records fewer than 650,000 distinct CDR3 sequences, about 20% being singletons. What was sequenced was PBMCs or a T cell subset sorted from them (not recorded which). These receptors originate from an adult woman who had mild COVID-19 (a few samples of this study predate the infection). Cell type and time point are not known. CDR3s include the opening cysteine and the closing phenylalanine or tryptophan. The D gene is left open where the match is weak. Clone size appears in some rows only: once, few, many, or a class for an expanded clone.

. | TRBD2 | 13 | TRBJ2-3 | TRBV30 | CAWAGGLTDTQYF | TGTGCCTGGGCGGGGGGGCTCACAGATACGCAGTATTTT
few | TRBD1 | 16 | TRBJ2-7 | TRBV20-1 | CSARGDRTGTSYEQYF | TGCAGTGCTAGAGGAGACCGGACAGGGACCTCCTACGAGCAGTACTTC
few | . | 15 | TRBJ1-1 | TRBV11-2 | CASSLGLRMNSEAFF | TGTGCCAGCAGCTTAGGTCTGAGGATGAACAGTGAAGCTTTCTTT
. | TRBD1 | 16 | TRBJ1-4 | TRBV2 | CASRGDRVTTNEKLFF | TGTGCCAGCAGGGGGGACAGGGTCACAACTAATGAAAAACTGTTTTTT
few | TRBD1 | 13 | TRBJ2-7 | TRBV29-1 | CSAGTEVSYEQYF | TGCAGCGCTGGGACAGAAGTTTCCTACGAGCAGTACTTC
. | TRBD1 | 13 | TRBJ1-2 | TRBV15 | CATSRRDRDGYTF | TGTGCCACCAGCCGCCGGGACAGGGACGGCTACACCTTC
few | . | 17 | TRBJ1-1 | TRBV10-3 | CAISPTSTTGIGSEAFF | TGTGCCATCAGTCCGACTTCCACGACAGGTATTGGTTCTGAAGCTTTCTTT
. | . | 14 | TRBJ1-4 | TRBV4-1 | CASSQTSDNEKLFF | TGCGCCAGCAGCCAGACAAGTGATAATGAAAAACTGTTTTTT
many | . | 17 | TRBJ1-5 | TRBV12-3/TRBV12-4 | CASSLSQGVGGNQPQHF | TGTGCCAGCAGTTTATCCCAGGGCGTGGGGGGCAATCAGCCCCAGCATTTT
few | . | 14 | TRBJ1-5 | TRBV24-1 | CATSDVTGRQPQHF | TGTGCCACCAGTGATGTGACAGGACGTCAGCCCCAGCATTTT